A single sample is the source of the 27 T cell receptor beta chains below, sequenced in a study of a mutant IDH1 vaccine in newly diagnosed glioma. Data came from immunoSEQ multiplex PCR; TCRdb stores just in-frame clones and leaves some out. The data hold over 55,000 clones, with approximately 80% observed a single time. Time point of the sample: week 11, during vaccination. It was 300 ug of mutant IDH1 20-mer peptide that made up each vaccine dose, given with topical imiquimod. The antigens these receptors bind are not known. This sample comprised PBMCs, obtained from a glioma patient whose treatment included an IDH1 peptide vaccine. The receptors shown here come from a young man with glioma.

The rearrangement links TRBV10-3 to TRBJ2-3; D gene unclear. CDR1 ENHRY and CDR2 SYGVKD come from the germline V gene. V was cut by 5 bases and J by 2 bases, with 5 bases left in between. CDR3 length equals 12 residues. CDR3 sequence reads: CAISQSTDTQYF. CDR3 nucleotides: TGTGCCATCAGTCAATCCACAGATACGCAGTATTTT.

The chain joins TRBV10-3 to TRBJ2-7; no firm D call. Deletions cut 3 bases from V and 3 bases from J, with 15 bases between. This CDR3 spans 15 amino acids. The germline V gene has CDR1 ENHRY and CDR2 SYGVKD. The CDR3 loop is CAISDEGKTYYEQYF. The CDR3 DNA reads TGTGCCATCAGTGATGAAGGGAAAACGTACTACGAGCAGTACTTC.

The CDR3 nucleotides are TGTGCCAGCAGCTTACGACTAGCGGGAGGCCCCGGGGAGCTGTTTTTT. Translating it yields CASSLRLAGGPGELFF. The chain couples TRBV7-8 to TRBJ2-2; 13 bases match TRBD2. CDR1 SGHVS and CDR2 FQNEAQ come from the germline V gene. The CDR3 is made up of 16 amino acids. J gave up 6 bases and V 2 bases, and 3 bases lay outside the gene matches.

The V and J genes are TRBV5-6 and TRBJ2-7; 7 nucleotides match TRBD2. Germline assignment: CDR1 SGHDT and CDR2 YYEEEE. The CDR3 is made up of 13 amino acids. V trimming: 3 bases; J trimming: 2 bases; junction bases outside the gene matches: 2. For the CDR3, the DNA is TGTGCCAGCAGCTCAGGACTAGCCTACGAGCAGTACTTC. Translating gives CASSSGLAYEQYF.

CDR3 residues: CASNPSVNTEAFF. The CDR3 DNA is TGTGCCAGCAATCCTTCGGTGAACACTGAAGCTTTCTTT. The chain couples TRBV9 to TRBJ1-1; D gene ambiguous. The germline V gene has CDR1 SGDLS and CDR2 YYNGEE. Trimming cost V 6 bases and J 0 bases, with 9 bases left between them. This CDR3 has 13 residues.

In its sample, this clone was seen once. CDR3 in amino acids: CASFKSSGNTIYF. CDR3 coding DNA: TGTGCCAGTTTCAAGAGCTCTGGAAACACCATATATTTT. The gene calls are TRBV6-6 and TRBJ1-3; D is unresolved. V lost 9 bases, J lost 0 bases, and 9 bases lay in between. The CDR3 has 13 residues. Germline assignment: CDR1 MNHNY and CDR2 SVGAGI (reference sequence).

V and J are TRBV21-1 and TRBJ1-3; the table's D call, TRBD1, has no DNA check behind it. TRBV21-1 is marked as a pseudogene. This CDR3 contains 18 residues. The CDR3 bases are TGTGCCAGCAGCAAAGAGGAGACAGGGGCCCGCTCTGGAAACACCATATATTTT. Protein sequence: CASSKEETGARSGNTIYF.

This chain links TRBV10-3 with TRBJ2-2; maybe TRBD2 (5 bases). Germline CDR1 and CDR2: ENHRY and SYGVKD. CDR3 length equals 13 residues. V shed 10 bases and J shed 3 bases, with 12 bases lying between them. The CDR3 DNA sequence: TGTGCCACCTACGGGGTTGACACCGGGGAGCTGTTTTTT. This sequence encodes CATYGVDTGELFF.

The gene calls are TRBV6-4 and TRBJ2-2; 9 bases agree with TRBD1. Trimming at V came to 6 bases and at J to 2 bases, leaving 4 bases not matched to a gene. Germline loops: CDR1 MRHNA, CDR2 SNTAGT. The CDR3 totals 15 residues. The DNA for the CDR3 is TGTGCCAGCAGCCGGACAGGGGCCAACACCGGGGAGCTGTTTTTT. It yields the protein CASSRTGANTGELFF.

This CDR3 reads CASSIDGLTGELFF. The CDR3, as DNA: TGTGCCAGTAGTATAGACGGACTCACCGGGGAGCTGTTTTTT. V is TRBV19 and J is TRBJ2-2, with D perhaps matching TRBD2 (5 bases). CDR3 length: 14 residues. Germline-derived CDR1 and CDR2 are LNHDA and SQIVND (reference sequence). V was shortened by 0 bases and J by 4 bases, with 6 bases between the two germline ends.

This clone has a handful of counts. The chain carries TRBV6-6 and TRBJ1-5; 7 positions agree with TRBD1. Germline values: CDR1 MNHNY, CDR2 SVGAGI (reference sequence). The CDR3 runs 16 residues. The ends lost 6 bases at V and 2 bases at J; junction bases unmatched: 10. CDR3 region: CASSLGQSFGNQPQHF. CDR3 sequence (DNA): TGTGCCAGCAGCCTGGGACAGAGTTTTGGCAATCAGCCCCAGCATTTT.

The CDR3 DNA sequence: TGTGCCAGCAGTTACGGCGTACCTAACTATGGCTACACCTTC. Its protein product is CASSYGVPNYGYTF. The genes are TRBV6-6 and TRBJ1-2; D gene ambiguous. The CDR3 is made up of 14 amino acids. V was trimmed by 2 bases and J by 0 bases, leaving 7 bases between them. CDR1 and CDR2 (germline): MNHNY, SVGAGI (reference sequence).

This chain uses TRBV6-6 with TRBJ2-1, with unresolved D. The length of the CDR3 is 16 residues. With 6 bases removed from V and 4 bases from J, the gap between germline ends came to 19 bases. CDR1 and CDR2 (germline): MNHNY, SVGAGI (reference sequence). The CDR3 DNA reads as TGTGCCAGCAGCCTTTTACTAAGCTCCAATTACAATGAGCAGTTCTTC. Residues: CASSLLLSSNYNEQFF.

This clone was observed a single time. The chain uses TRBV15 and TRBJ1-2; TRBD1 might be the D (5 bases). V was cut by 9 bases and J by 0 bases, with 11 bases left in between. The CDR3 loop spans 13 amino acids. Germline V lookup: CDR1 LNHNV, CDR2 YYDKDF (reference sequence). The CDR3 loop reads CATRDVPNYGYTF. The CDR3 DNA is TGTGCCACTAGGGACGTTCCTAACTATGGCTACACCTTC.

V and J are TRBV18 and TRBJ1-1; D may be TRBD1 (6 bases). V dropped 1 base and J dropped 3 bases, with 9 bases sitting between them. Looked up from germline, CDR1 is KGHSH and CDR2 is LQKENI. CDR3 length: 14 amino acids. CDR3 sequence reads: CASSPLTGYTEAFF. The DNA of the CDR3 is TGTGCCAGCTCACCACTAACAGGGTACACTGAAGCTTTCTTT.

The table lists this clone with a few counts. The chain carries TRBV16 and TRBJ1-4; no reliable D call. This CDR3 has 13 amino acids. V gave up 0 bases and J gave up 5 bases, with 4 bases separating them. The germline V gene encodes CDR1 KGHSY and CDR2 FQNENV. The CDR3 DNA reads TGTGCCAGCAGCCAATCGAACAATGAAAAACTGTTTTTT. Its protein is CASSQSNNEKLFF.

This sequence joins TRBV15 and TRBJ2-7; 8 bases are shared with TRBD2. CDR3 length equals 18 residues. Germline trimming cut 1 base from V and 0 bases from J; bases unmatched to any gene: 11. The germline V gene has CDR1 LNHNV and CDR2 YYDKDF (reference sequence). CDR3 DNA sequence: TGTGCCACCAGCAGAGTCTCCTCGCGGGAGGACAGCTCCTACGAGCAGTACTTC. Amino acid sequence: CATSRVSSREDSSYEQYF.

The gene calls are TRBV5-8 and TRBJ1-3; D unresolved. V was shortened by 1 base and J by 0 bases, with 5 bases between the two germline ends. CDR3 size: 14 residues. Per germline, CDR1 SGHTS and CDR2 YDEGEE. The CDR3 DNA reads as TGTGCCAGCAGCTTGAGCATCTCTGGAAACACCATATATTTT. It codes for CASSLSISGNTIYF.

This clone was detected only once. The rearrangement joins TRBV2 to TRBJ1-3; 7 nucleotides agree with TRBD1. The CDR3 has 14 residues. The ends lost 10 bases at V and 0 bases at J; junction bases unmatched: 6. CDR1 is SNHLY and CDR2 is FYNNEI in the germline V gene. CDR3 nucleotide sequence: TGTGCCACCAGGGGGGGCGTCTCTGGAAACACCATATATTTT. It specifies CATRGGVSGNTIYF.

The chain combines TRBV4-3 with TRBJ2-3; D possibly matches TRBD1 or TRBD2 (5 bases each). CDR1 and CDR2 from the germline V gene are LGHNA and YSLEER. V was shortened by 9 bases and J by 4 bases, with 20 bases between the two germline ends. CDR3 length equals 15 residues. The CDR3 DNA is TGCGCCAGACTACCGGGACCCCAGAACCCAGATACGCAGTATTTT. It translates to CARLPGPQNPDTQYF.

This clone was counted a few times. This sequence joins TRBV2 and TRBJ1-1; D unresolved. V lost 1 base, J lost 4 bases, and 10 bases lay in between. From germline, CDR1 is SNHLY and CDR2 FYNNEI. This CDR3 has 14 residues. CDR3 sequence (DNA): TGTGCCAGCAGTGAAGGGGCTTTGGGCACTGAAGCTTTCTTT. Translating it yields CASSEGALGTEAFF. Complete variable domain (other parts from reference TRBV2 and TRBJ1-1): EPEVTQTPSHQVTQMGQEVILRCVPISNHLYFYWYRQILGQKVEFLVSFYNNEISEKSEIFDDQFSVERPDGSNFTLKIRSTKLEDSAMYFCASSEGALGTEAFFGQGTRLTVV.

This sequence joins TRBV18 and TRBJ1-1; D is unclear. Germline V lookup: CDR1 KGHSH, CDR2 LQKENI. Trimming removed 1 base from V and 7 bases from J, with 10 bases in between. This CDR3 comprises 13 residues. CDR3 protein: CASSPRGLLEAFF. The CDR3 DNA follows: TGTGCCAGCTCACCACGCGGCCTGCTTGAAGCTTTCTTT.

This clone has a handful of counts. The V call is TRBV9, the J call TRBJ1-1; D is perhaps TRBD1 (6 bases). Germline V CDR1 and CDR2: SGDLS, YYNGEE. With 8 bases removed from V and 4 bases from J, the gap between germline ends came to 15 bases. This CDR3 is built from 13 residues. The CDR3 coding sequence is TGTGCCAGTCAGGGGCAATCGAGCACTGAAGCTTTCTTT. This translates into CASQGQSSTEAFF.

The chain has TRBV18 and TRBJ2-2; 8 bases match TRBD2. V was clipped by 4 bases and J by 1 base; unmatched bases: 2. Per germline, CDR1 KGHSH and CDR2 LQKENI. The CDR3 runs 15 residues. The CDR3 loop is CASSRLAGNTGELFF. In nucleotides, the CDR3 is TGTGCCAGCTCACGGCTAGCGGGGAACACCGGGGAGCTGTTTTTT.

This clone was found once. The chain combines TRBV19 with TRBJ1-5, with D uncertain. This CDR3 comprises 15 residues. CDR1 is LNHDA and CDR2 is SQIVND in the germline V gene (reference sequence). With 4 bases removed from V and 5 bases from J, the gap between germline ends came to 15 bases. The CDR3 bases are TGTGCCAGTAGTAAAGGGCCTAACGGGGATCAGCCCCAGCATTTT. Translating it yields CASSKGPNGDQPQHF. Using reference TRBV19 and TRBJ1-5 for the parts outside the CDR3, the full variable domain is DGGITQSPKYLFRKEGQNVTLSCEQNLNHDAMYWYRQDPGQGLRLIYYSQIVNDFQKGDIAEGYSVSREKKESFPLTVTSAQKNPTAFYLCASSKGPNGDQPQHFGDGTRLSIL.

V is TRBV5-1 and J is TRBJ1-2; 8 nucleotides agree with TRBD1. The germline V gene has CDR1 SGHRS and CDR2 YFSETQ. CDR3 size: 14 residues. The ends lost 6 bases at V and 3 bases at J; junction bases unmatched: 7. The CDR3 bases are TGCGCCAGCAAGGGTGTGGACAGGGACTATGGCTACACCTTC. Amino acid sequence: CASKGVDRDYGYTF.

As regards this clone: This sample also contains other DNA sequences that code for the same CDR3. The chain joins TRBV5-1 to TRBJ1-2, with D perhaps matching TRBD1 (5 bases). Germline loops: CDR1 SGHRS, CDR2 YFSETQ. This CDR3 spans 14 amino acids. V was trimmed by 3 bases and J by 4 bases, leaving 13 bases between them. The CDR3 sequence is CASSWEGMGYGYTF. CDR3 coding DNA: TGCGCCAGCAGCTGGGAGGGGATGGGCTATGGCTACACCTTC.